Reported below is one T cell receptor beta chain. No antigen is known for it. PCR primers comprised 60 Vbeta and 13 Jbeta primers. How the authors handled the data: Later work found 80 million or so unique TCR beta chains, with 9.5 million to 14 million shared. The data were produced by immunoSEQ multiplex PCR, yet TCRdb's version contains in-frame clones alone and is incomplete. The V and J calls and clone size were taken over from that table, and D and trimming were inferred from the DNA. Of about 280,000 clones listed, roughly 90% are singletons. The data originate from a study of cytomegalovirus exposure and HLA in healthy donors. Study-wide results and caveats: Analysis was carried out at a later point, and it linked a missense DCLRE1C variant to TCR beta V- and J-gene trimming.

CDR1 is LNHDA, CDR2 SQIVND, per germline (reference sequence). CDR3 size: 13 residues. V lost 5 bases and J 2 bases, leaving 10 bases between the germline ends. The specimen sequenced was PBMCs. The chain recombines TRBV19 with TRBJ2-7; D may be TRBD1 (5 bases). This clonotype was obtained from a woman aged 18-29 years in good health and CMV-seronegative. CDR3 region: CASSSAGPYEQYF. CDR3 nucleotide sequence: TGTGCCAGTAGTTCGGCAGGGCCCTACGAGCAGTACTTC.